One and the same sample provided the 11 T cell receptor beta chains below, sequenced in a study of blood T cell repertoires in COVID-19. Only in-frame clones appear in the TCRdb table, and some are missing; sequencing was by immunoSEQ multiplex PCR. Of approximately 240,000 clones in the sample, over 75% were seen once. Sequencing was carried out using PBMCs or T cells enriched from blood (not recorded which). The source is a woman between 18 and 29 years old in a cohort exposed to, infected with or recovered from COVID-19 (not recorded which).

The chain links TRBV15 to TRBJ1-2, with D tentatively TRBD1 (5 bases). Trimming removed 2 bases from V and 6 bases from J, with 13 bases in between. The length of the CDR3 is 14 residues. Germline V gene sequence: CDR1 LNHNV, CDR2 YYDKDF (reference sequence). The CDR3 DNA reads TGTGCCACCAGCAGATATACCCTAGGGGATGGCTACACCTTC. This encodes CATSRYTLGDGYTF.

This rearrangement joins TRBV19 to TRBJ1-3, with D possibly being TRBD1 (6 bases). V lost 6 bases, J lost 2 bases, and 8 bases lay in between. CDR3 length equals 13 residues. Per the germline V gene, CDR1 is LNHDA and CDR2 is SQIVND (reference sequence). Here the CDR3 DNA reads TGTGCCAGTAGGACAGGAGCTGGAAACACCATATATTTT. Amino acids: CASRTGAGNTIYF.

The rearrangement links TRBV27 to TRBJ1-1; the D is unclear. The CDR3 is 15 amino acids. Germline lookup yields CDR1 MNHEY and CDR2 SMNVEV (reference sequence). V lost 4 bases to trimming and J lost 0 bases, with 12 bases between them. CDR3 nucleotide sequence: TGTGCCAGCAGTTCTATCGCCACAGTGAACACTGAAGCTTTCTTT. Amino acid sequence: CASSSIATVNTEAFF.

CDR3 in amino acids: CASSFGGVGVEAFF. The CDR3, as DNA: TGCGCCAGCAGCTTTGGGGGCGTCGGCGTTGAAGCTTTCTTT. The gene calls are TRBV5-1 and TRBJ1-1, with a weak D call TRBD1 (6 bases). V lost 2 bases, J lost 7 bases, and 15 bases lay in between. In germline, CDR1 is SGHRS, CDR2 YFSETQ. The CDR3 contains 14 residues.

The chain is built from TRBV25-1 and TRBJ2-5; TRBD2 aligns across 8 bases. Losses at the gene ends were 4 bases for V and 3 bases for J; bases not matched to a gene: 4. The CDR3 runs to 14 residues. CDR1 and CDR2 (germline): MGHDK, SYGVNS. The CDR3 coding sequence is TGTGCCAGCAGTGTAGGGACTAGAAAAGAGACCCAGTACTTC. Its protein is CASSVGTRKETQYF.

This clone was seen just once. The chain links TRBV5-1 to TRBJ1-1; unclear D gene. V was cut by 4 bases and J by 1 base, with 14 bases left in between. This CDR3 region has 15 residues. Germline V gene lookup returns CDR1 SGHRS and CDR2 YFSETQ. The CDR3 sequence: CASSIRSFRNTEAFF. CDR3 DNA: TGCGCCAGCAGCATTCGGTCATTTAGGAACACTGAAGCTTTCTTT. The full variable domain, in which reference TRBV5-1 and TRBJ1-1 provide the parts outside the CDR3, is KAGVTQTPRYLIKTRGQQVTLSCSPISGHRSVSWYQQTPGQGLQFLFEYFSETQRNKGNFPGRFSGRQFSNSRSEMNVSTLELGDSALYLCASSIRSFRNTEAFFGQGTRLTVV.

This chain uses TRBV10-3 with TRBJ1-3, with D perhaps matching TRBD1 (5 bases). Per the germline V gene, CDR1 is ENHRY and CDR2 is SYGVKD. Trimming took off 11 bases at V and 4 bases at J, with 12 bases between the two ends. The CDR3 has 12 amino acids. CDR3 DNA: TGTGCCGGGGGGACGGACGGAAACACCATATATTTT. Protein sequence: CAGGTDGNTIYF.

This clone was observed a single time. V gene TRBV5-1 combines with J gene TRBJ2-1; 7 bases agree with TRBD2. From germline, CDR1 is SGHRS and CDR2 YFSETQ. The ends lost 0 bases at V and 9 bases at J; junction bases unmatched: 3. The CDR3 consists of 13 residues. The CDR3: CASSLEAGLEQFF. CDR3 nucleotides: TGCGCCAGCAGCTTGGAAGCGGGGCTTGAGCAGTTCTTC.

V usage is TRBV6-1 and J usage is TRBJ2-7; maybe TRBD1 (6 bases). Germline V CDR1 and CDR2: MNHNS, SASEGT. V dropped 2 bases and J dropped 4 bases, with 12 bases sitting between them. The CDR3 runs 14 residues. The CDR3 loop is CASSEMGATYEQYF. CDR3 nucleotides: TGTGCCAGCAGTGAAATGGGGGCTACTTACGAGCAGTACTTC.

The V and J genes are TRBV4-2 and TRBJ2-3; 8 nucleotides match TRBD2. The CDR3 consists of 17 residues. V shed 3 bases and J 4 bases; nucleotides not matched to a gene: 12. Germline-derived CDR1 and CDR2 are LGHNA and YNFKEQ. Here the CDR3 reads CASSHRTAGVGADTQYF. In DNA form, the CDR3 reads TGTGCCAGCAGCCACCGTACAGCGGGAGTAGGGGCAGATACGCAGTATTTT.

In DNA, the CDR3 is TGTGCCAGTAGTATAGTTGGGAGGACACTGGAAGCTTTCTTT. Residues: CASSIVGRTLEAFF. The rearrangement links TRBV19 to TRBJ1-1; perhaps TRBD1 as D (5 bases). The CDR3 totals 14 residues. V was trimmed by 1 base and J by 8 bases, leaving 14 bases between them. The germline V gene encodes CDR1 LNHDA and CDR2 SQIVND (reference sequence).